This TCR beta chain originates from a study of tumor-infiltrating lymphocytes in primary liver carcinoma. V gave up 0 bases and J gave up 6 bases, with 14 bases separating them. Germline lookup yields CDR1 LGHNA and CDR2 YNFKEQ. The CDR3 is made up of 15 amino acids. This clonotype was recorded a few times. A much more abundant neighbour one base away suggests this may be a read error. Synthesis of TCR beta cDNA was carried out from approximately 500 ng total RNA with a constant-region primer. Sequencing libraries for TCR beta derived from three nested multiplex PCR rounds that used slightly modified ARM-PCR. Forward primers for TRBV1-TRBV30 and a C-beta reverse primer served the first two PCR rounds, at about 10 cycles each. A single record per CDR3 protein comes from TCRdb applying MiXCR to the multiplex PCR reads. The table has 310,000 or so distinct CDR3 sequences, nearly 60% seen once; the top ten hold approximately 15%.

Unsorted whole blood yielded the blood RNA, and germline DNA was also extracted. The receptor was isolated from a woman in her 30s with primary liver carcinoma and hepatitis B virus infection. V is TRBV4-2 and J is TRBJ1-2; TRBD1 is a possible D gene (6 bases). Sequenced material: peripheral blood. This chain's CDR3 is CASSQEVRGADGYTF. CDR3 sequence (DNA): TGTGCCAGCAGCCAAGAGGTGCGGGGGGCGGATGGCTACACCTTC.